The 15 T cell receptor beta chains given below trace back to one sample, sequenced in a study of T-cell reconstitution after alpha-beta-depleted transplantation in children. This sample's TCRbeta library carried unique molecular identifier barcodes. From the PCR reads, TCRdb called clonotypes with MiXCR, one entry per CDR3 protein. This table holds around 440,000 distinct CDR3 sequences, 10% found once. The sample consisted of PBMCs, taken before TCRalphabeta/CD19-depleted stem cell transplant. The receptors here all came from a child aged 2 to 15 with inherited bone marrow failure, due to receive a stem cell transplant.

This clonotype was detected ten times or more. This chain links TRBV10-3 with TRBJ2-1; D gene ambiguous. Germline V CDR1 and CDR2: ENHRY, SYGVKD. CDR3 size: 13 residues. Trimming took 0 bases from V and 5 from J, leaving 5 bases between them. CDR3 DNA: TGTGCCATCAGTGAGTCGTCCAACAATGAGCAGTTCTTC. Translation gives CAISESSNNEQFF.

This chain links TRBV19 with TRBJ2-1, with 13 nucleotides matching TRBD2. Germline-derived CDR1 and CDR2 are LNHDA and SQIVND (reference sequence). This CDR3 has 14 amino acids. The J segment lost 10 bases and the V segment lost 6 bases, leaving 6 bases of the junction unmatched. Here the CDR3 reads CASRGLAGVEEQFF. CDR3 nucleotide sequence: TGTGCCAGTAGAGGACTAGCGGGAGTTGAAGAGCAGTTCTTC.

This clonotype was found a few times. The J gene is TRBJ2-1, the V gene TRBV27; D gene ambiguous. Germline CDR1 is MNHEY and CDR2 is SMNVEV (reference sequence). This CDR3 is built from 16 residues. The ends were cut back, 1 base at V and 4 bases at J, with 14 bases in the middle. The DNA for the CDR3 is TGTGCCAGCAGTTTATTAACTTTGGTGGGATACAATGAGCAGTTCTTC. Protein: CASSLLTLVGYNEQFF.

This clonotype was recorded at least ten times. The rearrangement uses TRBV10-3 and TRBJ1-1; D ambiguous. Deletions cut 4 bases from V and 3 bases from J, with 9 bases between. This CDR3 comprises 13 residues. CDR1 is ENHRY, CDR2 SYGVKD, per germline. The CDR3 sequence: CAISGDSDTEAFF. CDR3 DNA: TGTGCCATCAGTGGGGATTCCGACACTGAAGCTTTCTTT.

The V gene is TRBV6-5, the J gene TRBJ1-5, with 7 bases identical to TRBD1. This CDR3 has 18 residues. J was trimmed by 0 bases and V by 2 bases; bases with no gene match: 10. CDR1 is MNHEY, CDR2 SVGAGI, per germline. The CDR3 DNA is TGTGCCAGCAGTTACCGACAGGGTGGGCGGTATAGCAATCAGCCCCAGCATTTT. Translation: CASSYRQGGRYSNQPQHF.

The chain uses TRBV29-1 and TRBJ2-3; D unclear. V was pared by 0 bases and J by 2 bases, with 9 bases between. The CDR3 runs to 14 residues. From germline, CDR1 is SQVTM and CDR2 ANQGSEA. CDR3 region: CSVEEFPATDTQYF. The CDR3 DNA follows: TGCAGCGTTGAAGAGTTCCCAGCCACAGATACGCAGTATTTT.

This clonotype was seen only a few times. The gene calls are TRBV14 and TRBJ1-1; D unresolved. The germline V gene encodes CDR1 SGHDN and CDR2 FVKESK. The CDR3 covers 12 residues. V was shortened by 6 bases and J by 6 bases, with 11 bases between the two germline ends. The CDR3 DNA follows: TGTGCCAGCAGTCGGGCTTACTCTGAAGCTTTCTTT. It codes for CASSRAYSEAFF.

This clonotype has at least ten counts. The CDR3 spells CASIWPAGDIQETQYF. The CDR3 DNA follows: TGTGCCAGCATTTGGCCGGCGGGAGATATCCAAGAGACCCAGTACTTC. This chain uses TRBV6-5 with TRBJ2-5, with TRBD2 identical over 7 bases. The junction had 12 bases not matched to a gene; V was cut back by 7 bases and J by 1 base. CDR3 length: 16 amino acids. Germline V lookup: CDR1 MNHEY, CDR2 SVGAGI.

In its sample, this clonotype was seen many times. The chain couples TRBV27 to TRBJ2-7; D unresolved. Germline V gives CDR1 MNHEY, CDR2 SMNVEV (reference sequence). The length of the CDR3 is 12 residues. V lost 6 bases, J lost 2 bases, and 8 bases lay in between. For the CDR3, the DNA is TGTGCCAGCAGGCCAGACGCCTACGAGCAGTACTTC. Translated: CASRPDAYEQYF.

In this sample, this clonotype turned up a few times. The genes are TRBV19 and TRBJ1-2; maybe TRBD1 (5 bases). The CDR3 totals 12 residues. The germline CDR1 and CDR2 sequences are LNHDA and SQIVND (reference sequence). The V and J ends lost 10 bases and 5 bases respectively, with 14 bases between them. The CDR3 bases are TGTGCCACCCCTGGGACTCCTTATGGCTACACCTTC. This translates into CATPGTPYGYTF.

The rearrangement joins TRBV14 to TRBJ1-5; D call uncertain. CDR3 length equals 17 residues. The V end was cut by 0 bases, the J end by 4 bases, with 16 bases between. Germline CDR1 reads SGHDN; CDR2 reads FVKESK. CDR3 residues: CASSQETALSENQPQHF. The CDR3 coding sequence is TGTGCCAGCAGCCAAGAAACGGCCCTCTCCGAGAATCAGCCCCAGCATTTT.

This clonotype was recorded at least ten times. The gene calls are TRBV27 and TRBJ2-3; unclear D gene. Trimming took 5 bases from V and 4 from J, leaving 13 bases between them. Looked up from germline, CDR1 is MNHEY and CDR2 is SMNVEV (reference sequence). The CDR3 runs to 14 residues. CDR3 DNA: TGTGCCAGCAGTCTTCCCCCGCCAGCAGATACGCAGTATTTT. It translates to CASSLPPPADTQYF.

V usage is TRBV18 and J usage is TRBJ2-1; 11 nucleotides match TRBD2. The V gene end was trimmed by 5 bases and the J gene end by 9 bases; junction bases not matched to a gene: 3. The CDR3 loop spans 13 amino acids. From germline, CDR1 is KGHSH and CDR2 LQKENI. As DNA, the CDR3 is TGTGCCAGCTCAGATACTAGCGGGAGTGAGCAGTTCTTC. Amino acids: CASSDTSGSEQFF.

Many counts were recorded for this clonotype. The V and J genes are TRBV13 and TRBJ1-3; a weak D match, TRBD1 (6 bases). Trimming removed 0 bases at V and 2 bases at J, with 8 bases between. Germline V CDR1 and CDR2: PRHDT, FYEKMQ (reference sequence). This CDR3 contains 15 residues. The CDR3 nucleotides are TGTGCCAGCAGCTTAGGGTGGACAGCTGGAAACACCATATATTTT. Translation gives CASSLGWTAGNTIYF.

This chain joins TRBV7-2 and TRBJ1-5, with D possibly being TRBD1 (5 bases). Deletions cut 3 bases from V and 5 bases from J, with 17 bases between. The CDR3 loop spans 16 amino acids. In germline, CDR1 is SGHTA, CDR2 FQGNSA. The CDR3 DNA reads TGTGCCAGCAGCTTCGCTTTGGGGGTCGGAGATCAGCCCCAGCATTTT. Translation: CASSFALGVGDQPQHF.